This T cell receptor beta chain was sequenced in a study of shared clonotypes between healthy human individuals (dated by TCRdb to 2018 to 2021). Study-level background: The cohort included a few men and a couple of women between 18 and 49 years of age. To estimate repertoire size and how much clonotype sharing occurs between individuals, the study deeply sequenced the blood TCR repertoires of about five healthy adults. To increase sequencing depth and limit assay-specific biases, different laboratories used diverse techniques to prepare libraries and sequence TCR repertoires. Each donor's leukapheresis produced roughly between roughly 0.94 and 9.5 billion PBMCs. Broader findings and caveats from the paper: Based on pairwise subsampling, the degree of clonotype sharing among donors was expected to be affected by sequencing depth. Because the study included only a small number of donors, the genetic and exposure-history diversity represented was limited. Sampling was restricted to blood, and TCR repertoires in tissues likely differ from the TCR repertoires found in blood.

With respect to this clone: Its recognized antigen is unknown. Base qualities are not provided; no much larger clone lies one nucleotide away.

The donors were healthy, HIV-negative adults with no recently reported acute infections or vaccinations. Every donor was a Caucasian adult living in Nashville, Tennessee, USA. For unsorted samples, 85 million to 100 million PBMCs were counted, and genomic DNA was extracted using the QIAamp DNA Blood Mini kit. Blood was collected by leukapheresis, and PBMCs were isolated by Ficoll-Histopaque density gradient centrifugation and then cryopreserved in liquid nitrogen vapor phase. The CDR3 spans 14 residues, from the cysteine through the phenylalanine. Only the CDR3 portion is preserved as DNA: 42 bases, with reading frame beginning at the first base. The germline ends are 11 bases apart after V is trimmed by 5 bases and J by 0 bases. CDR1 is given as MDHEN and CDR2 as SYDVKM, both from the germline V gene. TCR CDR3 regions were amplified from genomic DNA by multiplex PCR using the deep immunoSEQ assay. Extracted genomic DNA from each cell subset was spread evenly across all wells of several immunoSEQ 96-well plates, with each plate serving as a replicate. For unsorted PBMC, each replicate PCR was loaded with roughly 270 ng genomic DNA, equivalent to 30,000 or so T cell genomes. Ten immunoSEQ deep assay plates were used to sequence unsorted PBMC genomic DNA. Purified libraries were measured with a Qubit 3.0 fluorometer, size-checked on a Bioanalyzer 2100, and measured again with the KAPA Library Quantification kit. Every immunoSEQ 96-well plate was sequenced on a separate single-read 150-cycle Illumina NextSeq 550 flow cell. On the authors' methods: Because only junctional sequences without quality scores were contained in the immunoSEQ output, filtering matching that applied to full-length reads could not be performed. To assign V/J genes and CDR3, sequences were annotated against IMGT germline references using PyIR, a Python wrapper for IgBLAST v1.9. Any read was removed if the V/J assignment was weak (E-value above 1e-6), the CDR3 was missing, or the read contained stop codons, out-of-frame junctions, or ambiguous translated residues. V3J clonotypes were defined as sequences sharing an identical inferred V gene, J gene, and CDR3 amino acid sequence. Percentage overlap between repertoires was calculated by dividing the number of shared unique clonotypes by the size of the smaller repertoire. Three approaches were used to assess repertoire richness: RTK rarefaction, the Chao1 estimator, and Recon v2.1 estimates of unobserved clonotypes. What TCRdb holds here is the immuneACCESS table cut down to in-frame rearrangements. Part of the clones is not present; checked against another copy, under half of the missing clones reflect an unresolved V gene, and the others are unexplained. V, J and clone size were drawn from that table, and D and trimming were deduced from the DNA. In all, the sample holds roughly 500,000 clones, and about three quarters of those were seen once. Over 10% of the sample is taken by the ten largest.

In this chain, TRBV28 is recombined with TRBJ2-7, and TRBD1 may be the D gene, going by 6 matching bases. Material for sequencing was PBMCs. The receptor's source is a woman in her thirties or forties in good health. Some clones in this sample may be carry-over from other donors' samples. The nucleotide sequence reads TGTGCCAGCAGTCAAGACAGGACCTCCTACGAGCAGTACTTC. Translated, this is CASSQDRTSYEQYF. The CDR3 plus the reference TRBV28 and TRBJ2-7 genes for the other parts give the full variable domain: DVKVTQSSRYLVKRTGEKVFLECVQDMDHENMFWYRQDPGLGLRLIYFSYDVKMKEKGDIPEGYSVSREKKERFSLILESASTNQTSMYLCASSQDRTSYEQYFGPGTRLTVT.